Below are 21 T cell receptor beta chains sequenced from a single sample in a study of blood T cell repertoires in COVID-19. Produced via immunoSEQ multiplex PCR; TCRdb's table is partial and in-frame only. Of 150,000 to 250,000 clones listed, 70% to 85% were seen once; the top ten hold 6% to 8%. The sequenced sample consisted of peripheral blood. The receptors here all came from a human donor with acute or convalescent COVID-19. The donor label of this sample is uncertain.

This chain links TRBV6-1 with TRBJ1-6, with D unresolved. Trimming shortened V by 6 bases and J by 7 bases, and 4 bases separated the two germline ends. CDR3 length: 11 residues. Germline V gene lookup returns CDR1 MNHNS and CDR2 SASEGT. CDR3 region: CASRTNSPLHF. DNA of the CDR3: TGTGCCAGCAGGACAAATTCACCCCTCCACTTT.

The chain uses TRBV6-2 or TRBV6-3 and TRBJ2-1; TRBD1 matches at 7 bases. Germline CDR1 and CDR2: MNHEY and SVGEGT. After removal of 6 bases from V and 5 bases from J, the junction contained 10 bases not matched to a gene. This CDR3 spans 15 amino acids. CDR3: CASSPDRVGNNEQFF. CDR3 coding DNA: TGTGCCAGCAGCCCCGACAGGGTTGGGAACAATGAGCAGTTCTTC.

V is TRBV28 and J is TRBJ2-7; D is ambiguous. Germline values: CDR1 MDHEN, CDR2 SYDVKM. The CDR3 runs to 13 residues. Deletions cut 2 bases from V and 4 bases from J, with 9 bases between. CDR3 amino acids: CASSLVSGYEQYF. CDR3 nucleotides: TGTGCCAGCAGTTTAGTGTCCGGTTACGAGCAGTACTTC.

The genes are TRBV10-3 and TRBJ1-2; TRBD1 is a possible D gene (5 bases). Germline lookup yields CDR1 ENHRY and CDR2 SYGVKD. This CDR3 has 15 amino acids. The V gene lost 0 bases and the J gene lost 2 bases, with 10 bases spanning the gap. In DNA, the CDR3 is TGTGCCATCAGTGAGTCGACAGTTGAAAACTATGGCTACACCTTC. It is translated as CAISESTVENYGYTF.

The sample holds a few counts of this clone. This sequence joins TRBV4-1 and TRBJ1-5, with TRBD1 matching 9 bases. With V trimmed by 2 bases and J by 6 bases, 17 bases remained unmatched. CDR3 length: 19 amino acids. The germline V gene has CDR1 MGHRA and CDR2 YSYEKL. In DNA form, the CDR3 reads TGCGCCAGCAGCCAATCCGCAACTCCGGGACAGGGTTCCATTCAGCCCCAGCATTTT. This sequence encodes CASSQSATPGQGSIQPQHF.

The sample holds many counts of this clone. The V gene is TRBV30, the J gene TRBJ1-2, with TRBD1 matching 7 bases. CDR3 length: 15 amino acids. The V gene end was trimmed by 3 bases and the J gene end by 3 bases; junction bases not matched to a gene: 10. CDR1 and CDR2 (germline): GTSNPN, SVGIG (reference sequence). As DNA, the CDR3 is TGTGCCTGGAGGCCGAAAAGGGGGCACTACTATGGCTACACCTTC. This codes for CAWRPKRGHYYGYTF. The full variable domain, rest sourced from reference TRBV30 and TRBJ1-2, is SQTIHQWPATLVQPVGSPLSLECTVEGTSNPNLYWYRQAAGRGLQLLFYSVGIGQISSEVPQNLSASRPQDRQFILSSKKLLLSDSGFYLCAWRPKRGHYYGYTFGSGTRLTVV.

The CDR3 DNA is TGTGCCAGCAGCTTGGGTTCGGACAGGATGTCCGGGGAGCTGTTTTTT. Encoded protein: CASSLGSDRMSGELFF. The V and J genes are TRBV5-4 and TRBJ2-2; TRBD1 aligns across 7 bases. This CDR3 has 16 amino acids. Trimming at V came to 0 bases and at J to 6 bases, leaving 8 bases not matched to a gene. Germline V gene data show CDR1 as SGHNT and CDR2 as YYREEE (reference sequence).

Written as DNA, the CDR3 is TGTGCCAGCAGTCAGGGTGGAGGCAATCAGCCCCAGCATTTT. This encodes CASSQGGGNQPQHF. The rearrangement joins TRBV28 to TRBJ1-5, with D tentatively TRBD1 (5 bases). The CDR3 runs to 14 residues. Germline V gene lookup returns CDR1 MDHEN and CDR2 SYDVKM. The V gene lost 5 bases and the J gene lost 2 bases, with 10 bases spanning the gap.

This clone was detected only once. The chain couples TRBV19 to TRBJ1-2, with a possible D match to TRBD1 (5 bases). CDR3 length equals 17 residues. Deletions cut 3 bases from V and 5 bases from J, with 22 bases between. Germline V lookup: CDR1 LNHDA, CDR2 SQIVND (reference sequence). The CDR3 sequence is CASSIDIIGRDLYGYTF. DNA for the CDR3: TGTGCCAGTAGTATTGATATAATCGGCAGGGATTTATATGGCTACACCTTC.

This CDR3 reads CASSEGQANTEAFF. CDR3 in DNA: TGTGCCAGCTCCGAGGGACAAGCGAACACTGAAGCTTTCTTT. The V gene is TRBV18, the J gene TRBJ1-1; D possibly corresponds to TRBD1 (6 bases). V lost 6 bases, J lost 1 base, and 12 bases lay in between. Germline V gene sequence: CDR1 KGHSH, CDR2 LQKENI. The length of the CDR3 is 14 residues.

This rearrangement joins TRBV5-1 to TRBJ1-1; D is possibly TRBD1 (6 bases). V was shortened by 6 bases and J by 3 bases, with 21 bases between the two germline ends. The CDR3 has 16 residues. Looked up from germline, CDR1 is SGHRS and CDR2 is YFSETQ. The chain's CDR3 is CASKPTGITQHTEAFF. CDR3 DNA sequence: TGCGCCAGCAAACCCACAGGGATAACGCAACACACTGAAGCTTTCTTT. Supplemented by reference TRBV5-1 and TRBJ1-1, the full variable domain reads KAGVTQTPRYLIKTRGQQVTLSCSPISGHRSVSWYQQTPGQGLQFLFEYFSETQRNKGNFPGRFSGRQFSNSRSEMNVSTLELGDSALYLCASKPTGITQHTEAFFGQGTRLTVV.

This chain joins TRBV5-4 and TRBJ1-4; 7 positions match TRBD1. CDR3 length equals 15 residues. Germline V gene data show CDR1 as SGHNT and CDR2 as YYREEE (reference sequence). Trimming at V came to 0 bases and at J to 1 base, leaving 0 bases not matched to a gene. The CDR3 loop reads CASSLDRGTNEKLFF. The CDR3 nucleotides are TGTGCCAGCAGCTTGGACAGGGGAACTAATGAAAAACTGTTTTTT.

The chain joins TRBV27 to TRBJ2-1; 11 nucleotides match TRBD1. V dropped 6 bases and J dropped 10; count of bases not matched to a gene: 11. Germline assignment: CDR1 MNHEY and CDR2 SMNVEV (reference sequence). The CDR3 length is 15 residues. CDR3 DNA: TGTGCCAGCAGCAATCCGGGACAGGGGGTCAGGGAGCAGTTCTTC. Translating gives CASSNPGQGVREQFF.

This sequence joins TRBV7-9 and TRBJ1-3; tentative D call: TRBD1 (5 bases). This CDR3 has 16 residues. CDR1 is SEHNR, CDR2 FQNEAQ, per germline (reference sequence). The germline V and J ends were trimmed by 5 bases and 0 bases, with 14 bases remaining between them. CDR3 in amino acids: CASSEAGVGSGNTIYF. CDR3 sequence (DNA): TGTGCCAGCAGCGAAGCGGGGGTTGGCTCTGGAAACACCATATATTTT.

This clone was recorded a few times. The chain uses TRBV25-1 and TRBJ1-6; no firm D call. This CDR3 spans 13 amino acids. Germline lookup yields CDR1 MGHDK and CDR2 SYGVNS. V was pared by 8 bases and J by 0 bases, with 5 bases between. DNA for the CDR3: TGTGCCAGCGTGAGCTCCTATAATTCACCCCTCCACTTT. Amino acid sequence: CASVSSYNSPLHF.

The gene calls are TRBV15 and TRBJ2-1; 9 positions match TRBD2. Germline V gene data show CDR1 as LNHNV and CDR2 as YYDKDF (reference sequence). The CDR3 length is 21 residues. The ends lost 0 bases at V and 0 bases at J; junction bases unmatched: 15. The CDR3 bases are TGTGCCACCAGCAGAGATGGGGGGAGACTAGCGGATTTAAGCTCCTACAATGAGCAGTTCTTC. This translates into CATSRDGGRLADLSSYNEQFF.

The chain employs TRBV11-2 and TRBJ1-1; D perhaps matches TRBD1 (5 bases). The CDR3 consists of 14 residues. Trimming stripped 6 bases from V and 1 base from J, with 12 bases between. CDR1 and CDR2 from the germline V gene are SGHAT and FQNNGV. As DNA, the CDR3 is TGTGCCAGCAGTTCTAGGGGAGGGAACACTGAAGCTTTCTTT. This gives the protein CASSSRGGNTEAFF.

This chain joins TRBV5-1 and TRBJ2-7; 11 bases fit TRBD2. CDR1 is SGHRS, CDR2 YFSETQ, per germline. V lost 4 bases, J lost 2 bases, and 8 bases stayed unmatched. CDR3 length equals 16 residues. The CDR3 region is CASSPIAGGDPYEQYF. For the CDR3, the DNA is TGCGCCAGCAGCCCTATAGCGGGAGGGGATCCCTACGAGCAGTACTTC.

This chain uses TRBV28 with TRBJ1-3; D gene uncertain. Germline CDR1 and CDR2: MDHEN and SYDVKM. This CDR3 has 14 amino acids. Trimming left V 2 bases short and J 0 bases short, with 5 bases between. The CDR3 nucleotides read TGTGCCAGCAGTTTAAGCGACTCTGGAAACACCATATATTTT. This translates into CASSLSDSGNTIYF.

This clone was observed a handful of times. The chain joins TRBV24-1 to TRBJ2-2; tentatively, D is TRBD2 (6 bases). This CDR3 spans 14 amino acids. The V gene's germline CDR1 is KGHDR and CDR2 SFDVKD. The V end was cut by 0 bases, the J end by 6 bases, with 7 bases between. The CDR3 DNA reads as TGTGCCACCAGTGATTTGCGGGGGTCCGGGGAGCTGTTTTTT. It encodes CATSDLRGSGELFF.

The chain recombines TRBV5-6 with TRBJ2-5, with a possible D match to TRBD2 (6 bases). The germline gives CDR1 SGHDT, CDR2 YYEEEE. CDR3 length equals 13 residues. Trimming cost V 0 bases and J 5 bases, with 8 bases left between them. The CDR3 nucleotides are TGTGCCAGCAGCTTGGGTGGGAGGGAGACCCAGTACTTC. This codes for CASSLGGRETQYF.